The 21 T cell receptor beta chains given below trace back to one sample, sequenced in a study of T cell responses to AZD1222 COVID-19 vaccine. Clones were sequenced by immunoSEQ multiplex PCR, and TCRdb holds only the in-frame ones, with some missing. The sample includes about 120,000 clones, 70% to 90% of them seen just once. Here the sequenced sample was peripheral blood, taken on day 0 of AZD1222 vaccination. These receptors were taken from an adult in good health.

J is TRBJ1-5 and V is TRBV11-2; D might be TRBD1 (5 bases). Trimming cost V 3 bases and J 4 bases, with 10 bases left between them. Germline CDR1 and CDR2: SGHAT and FQNNGV. The CDR3 sequence is 14 residues long. The CDR3 DNA reads TGTGCCAGCAGCTTGGGGACCGGGAATCAGCCCCAGCATTTT. It is translated as CASSLGTGNQPQHF.

The chain couples TRBV5-5 to TRBJ2-1; 9 bases are a match to TRBD2. This CDR3 is 17 amino acids long. Germline V lookup: CDR1 SGHKS, CDR2 YYEKEE (reference sequence). Trimming took 3 bases from V and 7 from J; bases not matched to a gene: 14. CDR3 bases: TGTGCCAGCAGCTCATCTGTAAGCGGGGGGAAGTTGAATGAGCAGTTCTTC. Its protein is CASSSSVSGGKLNEQFF. Drawing the rest from reference TRBV5-5 and TRBJ2-1, the complete variable domain is DAGVTQSPTHLIKTRGQQVTLRCSPISGHKSVSWYQQVLGQGPQFIFQYYEKEERGRGNFPDRFSARQFPNYSSELNVNALLLGDSALYLCASSSSVSGGKLNEQFFGPGTRLTVL.

This clone turned up a few times. J is TRBJ1-2 and V is TRBV12-3 or TRBV12-4, with 7 bases fitting TRBD1. The V segment lost 6 bases and the J segment 8 bases; nucleotides outside the gene matches: 6. The CDR3 is 12 residues long. As DNA, the CDR3 is TGTGCCAGCAGACAGGGGTTGGGGGGCTACACCTTC. Its translation is CASRQGLGGYTF.

This rearrangement joins TRBV5-1 to TRBJ2-2; 11 nucleotides match TRBD1. Per germline, CDR1 SGHRS and CDR2 YFSETQ. Germline trimming cut 4 bases from V and 4 bases from J; bases unmatched to any gene: 6. This CDR3 spans 16 amino acids. The CDR3 region is CASSTRTGGPTGELFF. The CDR3 DNA is TGCGCCAGCAGCACCAGGACAGGGGGCCCCACCGGGGAGCTGTTTTTT.

The genes are TRBV4-3 and TRBJ1-2; 8 positions agree with TRBD1. This CDR3 region has 15 residues. The germline CDR1 and CDR2 sequences are LGHNA and YSLEER. J gave up 5 bases and V 1 base, and 6 bases lay outside the gene matches. In DNA form, the CDR3 reads TGCGCCAGCAGCCAAGGCGGACAGGGAAGGTATGGCTACACCTTC. Its protein is CASSQGGQGRYGYTF.

The rearrangement links TRBV7-9 to TRBJ1-1, with D possibly TRBD1 on 5 matching bases. The CDR3 spans 15 residues. Trimming removed 4 bases at V and 5 bases at J, with 17 bases between. Germline V gene lookup returns CDR1 SEHNR and CDR2 FQNEAQ (reference sequence). The CDR3, as DNA: TGTGCCAGCAGCTCCCCTCCGCGGGCAGGGACTGAAGCTTTCTTT. Its protein is CASSSPPRAGTEAFF.

This clone came up a few times. The chain is built from TRBV12-3 or TRBV12-4 and TRBJ2-2; D gene uncertain. CDR3 length: 12 amino acids. V was shortened by 3 bases and J by 3 bases, with 2 bases between the two germline ends. CDR3 bases: TGTGCCAGCAGTTTTCACACCGGGGAGCTGTTTTTT. Translation: CASSFHTGELFF.

The chain has TRBV19 and TRBJ2-5; 11 bases agree with TRBD2. The CDR3 is 16 residues long. Germline V lookup: CDR1 LNHDA, CDR2 SQIVND (reference sequence). Trimming took 1 base from V and 5 from J; bases not matched to a gene: 6. CDR3 region: CASSIGPSGGLETQYF. The CDR3 coding sequence is TGTGCCAGTAGTATAGGCCCTAGCGGGGGGTTGGAGACCCAGTACTTC.

The chain recombines TRBV4-3 with TRBJ1-1; D is unclear. Germline loops: CDR1 LGHNA, CDR2 YSLEER. The CDR3 has 13 amino acids. V was cut by 0 bases and J by 11 bases, with 13 bases left in between. CDR3 region: CASSQDQASEAFF. The CDR3 DNA reads TGCGCCAGCAGCCAAGATCAGGCCTCGGAGGCTTTCTTT.

As for this clone: This CDR3 is also generated by other DNA sequences in the sample. The chain has TRBV10-3 and TRBJ1-1; TRBD1 matches at 8 bases. Looked up from germline, CDR1 is ENHRY and CDR2 is SYGVKD. The CDR3 runs 13 residues. Losses at the gene ends were 4 bases for V and 2 bases for J; bases not matched to a gene: 0. The CDR3 coding sequence is TGTGCCATCAGTGCAGGGGGCAACACTGAAGCTTTCTTT. As protein: CAISAGGNTEAFF.

The chain combines TRBV6-5 with TRBJ2-1; TRBD1 is a possible D gene (6 bases). In germline, CDR1 is MNHEY, CDR2 SVGAGI. The germline V and J ends were trimmed by 6 bases and 5 bases, with 14 bases remaining between them. The CDR3 spans 14 residues. The CDR3 loop reads CASRPRTANNEQFF. The CDR3 DNA is TGTGCCAGCAGGCCGAGGACAGCAAACAATGAGCAGTTCTTC.

The chain links TRBV6-2 or TRBV6-3 to TRBJ2-5, with D hard to call. Trimming left V 2 bases short and J 2 bases short, with 9 bases between. Germline V gene lookup returns CDR1 MNHEY and CDR2 SVGEGT. The CDR3 is made up of 14 amino acids. CDR3 sequence: CASSYVYNQETQYF. The CDR3 DNA sequence: TGTGCCAGCAGTTACGTTTACAATCAAGAGACCCAGTACTTC.

This clone was detected once. One end of the junction does not line up with germline, which may come from a read error. The chain links TRBV5-5 to TRBJ1-6; D unclear. Germline V gene data show CDR1 as SGHKS and CDR2 as YYEKEE (reference sequence). The CDR3 is made up of 17 amino acids. CDR3 DNA sequence: TGTGCCAGCAGCCTCAAGCGAATTAAGGCCTACAATTCACCCCTCCACTTT. Translation gives CASSLKRIKAYNSPLHF.

This clone was detected only a few times. This sequence joins TRBV7-6 and TRBJ2-1; no clear D. Germline CDR1 is SGHVS and CDR2 is FNYEAQ. This CDR3 is 15 amino acids long. Deletions cut 1 base from V and 0 bases from J, with 7 bases between. The CDR3: CASSLEVASYNEQFF. The CDR3 DNA reads as TGTGCCAGCAGCTTAGAGGTCGCCTCCTACAATGAGCAGTTCTTC.

This clone was seen a handful of times. The chain combines TRBV15 with TRBJ2-7; 7 nucleotides agree with TRBD2. The germline V gene has CDR1 LNHNV and CDR2 YYDKDF (reference sequence). This CDR3 is built from 15 residues. Trimming removed 0 bases from V and 2 bases from J; junction bases left unmatched: 4. This CDR3 is CATSRDPRGAYEQYF. CDR3 DNA sequence: TGTGCCACCAGCAGAGACCCTCGGGGGGCCTACGAGCAGTACTTC.

This chain joins TRBV6-6 and TRBJ1-4; D might be TRBD1 (6 bases). Germline values: CDR1 MNHNY, CDR2 SVGAGI (reference sequence). The CDR3 loop spans 15 amino acids. Trimming removed 0 bases at V and 5 bases at J, with 10 bases between. In DNA, the CDR3 is TGTGCCAGCAGTTACTCAGGACAGACGAATGAAAAACTGTTTTTT. Protein: CASSYSGQTNEKLFF.

The chain links TRBV4-1 to TRBJ2-5; 8 positions match TRBD2. The CDR3 sequence is 15 residues long. Germline-derived CDR1 and CDR2 are MGHRA and YSYEKL. Trimming cost V 3 bases and J 4 bases; bases outside gene matches: 7. The CDR3 reads CASSQGSGGGETQYF. CDR3 in DNA: TGCGCCAGCAGCCAGGGCAGCGGGGGAGGAGAGACCCAGTACTTC.

Here the CDR3 DNA reads TGTGCCAGCAGCGTAGGTGCGGACACCTATCAGCCCCAGCATTTT. This gives the protein CASSVGADTYQPQHF. The chain carries TRBV9 and TRBJ1-5; a weak D match, TRBD1 (5 bases). Per the germline V gene, CDR1 is SGDLS and CDR2 is YYNGEE. V lost 0 bases and J lost 5, with 12 bases in between. There are 15 residues in the CDR3.

The chain employs TRBV20-1 and TRBJ2-7, with TRBD1 matching 7 bases. The CDR3 has 15 residues. The germline gives CDR1 DFQATT, CDR2 SNEGSKA (reference sequence). Trimming at V came to 6 bases and at J to 0 bases, leaving 11 bases not matched to a gene. The CDR3 region is CSASSGTDDSYEQYF. For the CDR3, the DNA is TGCAGTGCCAGTTCCGGGACAGACGACTCCTACGAGCAGTACTTC.

The chain joins TRBV5-1 to TRBJ2-1; D unclear. CDR3 length equals 15 residues. Trimming removed 4 bases at V and 6 bases at J, with 17 bases between. Germline lookup yields CDR1 SGHRS and CDR2 YFSETQ. The CDR3 protein is CASSPSPLRSNEQFF. In nucleotides, the CDR3 is TGCGCCAGCAGCCCTTCACCCTTGAGGTCCAATGAGCAGTTCTTC. Full variable domain (missing parts from reference TRBV5-1 and TRBJ2-1): KAGVTQTPRYLIKTRGQQVTLSCSPISGHRSVSWYQQTPGQGLQFLFEYFSETQRNKGNFPGRFSGRQFSNSRSEMNVSTLELGDSALYLCASSPSPLRSNEQFFGPGTRLTVL.

This clone is a singleton in its sample. The chain employs TRBV12-3 or TRBV12-4 and TRBJ2-7; D is unclear. The V gene lost 2 bases and the J gene lost 2 bases, with 7 bases spanning the gap. The CDR3 spans 13 residues. The DNA for the CDR3 is TGTGCCAGCAGTTTAACTACAGCCTACGAGCAGTACTTC. Translating gives CASSLTTAYEQYF.